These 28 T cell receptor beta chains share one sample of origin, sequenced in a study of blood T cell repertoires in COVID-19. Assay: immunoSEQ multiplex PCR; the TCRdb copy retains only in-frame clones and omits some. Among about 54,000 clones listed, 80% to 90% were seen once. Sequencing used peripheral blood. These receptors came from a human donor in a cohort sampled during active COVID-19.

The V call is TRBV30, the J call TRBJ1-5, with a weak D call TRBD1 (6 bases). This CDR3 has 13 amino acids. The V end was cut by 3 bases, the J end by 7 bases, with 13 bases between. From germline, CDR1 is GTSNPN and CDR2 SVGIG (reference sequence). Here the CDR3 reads CAWSSGDGQPQHF. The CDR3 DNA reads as TGTGCCTGGAGCTCAGGGGACGGACAGCCCCAGCATTTT.

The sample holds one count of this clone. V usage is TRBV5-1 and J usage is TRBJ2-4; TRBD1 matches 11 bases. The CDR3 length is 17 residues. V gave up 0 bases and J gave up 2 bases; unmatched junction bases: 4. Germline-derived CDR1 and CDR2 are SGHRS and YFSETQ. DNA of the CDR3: TGCGCCAGCAGCTTGGGGGACAGGGGGTTTTCCAAAAACATTCAGTACTTC. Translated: CASSLGDRGFSKNIQYF.

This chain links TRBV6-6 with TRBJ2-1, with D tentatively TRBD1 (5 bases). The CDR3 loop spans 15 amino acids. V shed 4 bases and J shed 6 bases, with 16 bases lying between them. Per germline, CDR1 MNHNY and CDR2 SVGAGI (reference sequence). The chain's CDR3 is CASSSLDQGSNEQFF. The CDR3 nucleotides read TGTGCCAGCAGTTCCCTCGATCAGGGAAGCAATGAGCAGTTCTTC.

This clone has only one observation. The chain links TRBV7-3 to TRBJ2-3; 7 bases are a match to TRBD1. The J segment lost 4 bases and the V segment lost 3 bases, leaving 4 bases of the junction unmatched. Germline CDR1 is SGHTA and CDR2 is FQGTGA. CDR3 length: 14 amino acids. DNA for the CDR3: TGTGCCAGCAGCTTTACAGGGGCCGCAGATACGCAGTATTTT. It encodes CASSFTGAADTQYF.

CDR3 sequence reads: CASSSGFDGANYGYTF. CDR3 DNA sequence: TGTGCCAGCAGTTCAGGGTTTGACGGAGCTAACTATGGCTACACCTTC. The gene calls are TRBV25-1 and TRBJ1-2, with D possibly being TRBD1 (5 bases). Trimming took 5 bases from V and 0 from J, leaving 16 bases between them. The length of the CDR3 is 16 residues. Germline-derived CDR1 and CDR2 are MGHDK and SYGVNS.

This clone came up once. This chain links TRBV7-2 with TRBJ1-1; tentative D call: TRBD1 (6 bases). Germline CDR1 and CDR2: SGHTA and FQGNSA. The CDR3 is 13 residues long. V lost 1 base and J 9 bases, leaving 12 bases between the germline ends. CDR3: CASSLDRESQAFF. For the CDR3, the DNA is TGTGCCAGCAGCTTAGACAGGGAGAGTCAAGCTTTCTTT.

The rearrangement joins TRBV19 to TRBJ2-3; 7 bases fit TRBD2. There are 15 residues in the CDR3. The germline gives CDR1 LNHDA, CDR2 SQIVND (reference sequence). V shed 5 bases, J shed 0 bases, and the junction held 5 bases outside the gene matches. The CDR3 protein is CASSEVGGSTDTQYF. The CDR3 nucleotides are TGTGCCAGTAGTGAGGTGGGAGGGAGCACAGATACGCAGTATTTT.

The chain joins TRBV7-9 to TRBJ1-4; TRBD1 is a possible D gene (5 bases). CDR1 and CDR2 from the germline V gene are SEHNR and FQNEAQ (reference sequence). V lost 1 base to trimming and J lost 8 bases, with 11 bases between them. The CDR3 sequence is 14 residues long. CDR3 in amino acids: CASSLGQPWEKLFF. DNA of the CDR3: TGTGCCAGCAGCTTAGGACAGCCGTGGGAAAAACTGTTTTTT.

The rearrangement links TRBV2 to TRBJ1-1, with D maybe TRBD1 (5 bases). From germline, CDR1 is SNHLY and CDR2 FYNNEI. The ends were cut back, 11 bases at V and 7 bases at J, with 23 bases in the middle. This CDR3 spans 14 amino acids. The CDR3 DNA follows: TGTGCCTCCCGGCTGATAGCGGGACCCTATGAAGCTTTCTTT. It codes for CASRLIAGPYEAFF.

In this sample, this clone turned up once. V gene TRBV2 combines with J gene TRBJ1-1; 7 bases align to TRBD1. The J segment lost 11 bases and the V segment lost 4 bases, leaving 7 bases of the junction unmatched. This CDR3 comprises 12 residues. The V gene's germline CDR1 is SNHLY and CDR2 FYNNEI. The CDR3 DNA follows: TGTGCCAGCAGTGTTTACAGGGGTAGGGCTTTCTTT. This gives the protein CASSVYRGRAFF.

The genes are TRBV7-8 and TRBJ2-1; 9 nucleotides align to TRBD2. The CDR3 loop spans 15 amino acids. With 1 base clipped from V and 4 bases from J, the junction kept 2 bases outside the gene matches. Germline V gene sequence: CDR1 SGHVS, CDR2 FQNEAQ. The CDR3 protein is CASSLGLAGYNEQFF. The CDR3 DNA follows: TGTGCCAGCAGCTTAGGCCTAGCGGGATACAATGAGCAGTTCTTC.

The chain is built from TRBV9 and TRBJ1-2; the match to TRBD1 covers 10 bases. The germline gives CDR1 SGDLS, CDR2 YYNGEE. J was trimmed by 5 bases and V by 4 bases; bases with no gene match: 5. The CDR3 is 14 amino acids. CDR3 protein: CASSIRDRGYGYTF. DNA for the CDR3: TGTGCCAGCAGCATCCGGGACAGGGGATATGGCTACACCTTC.

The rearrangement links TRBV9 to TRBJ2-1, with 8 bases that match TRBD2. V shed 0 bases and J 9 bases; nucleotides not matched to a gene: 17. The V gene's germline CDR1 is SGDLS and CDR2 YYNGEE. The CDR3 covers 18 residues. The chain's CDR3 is CASSVVWCELAGRGEQFF. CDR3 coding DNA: TGTGCCAGCAGCGTAGTCTGGTGTGAGTTAGCGGGACGAGGTGAGCAGTTCTTC. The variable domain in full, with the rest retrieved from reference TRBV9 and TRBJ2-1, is DSGVTQTPKHLITATGQRVTLRCSPRSGDLSVYWYQQSLDQGLQFLIQYYNGEERAKGNILERFSAQQFPDLHSELNLSSLELGDSALYFCASSVVWCELAGRGEQFFGPGTRLTVL.

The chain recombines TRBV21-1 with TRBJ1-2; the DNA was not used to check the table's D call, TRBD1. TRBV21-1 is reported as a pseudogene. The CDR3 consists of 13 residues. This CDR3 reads CASSPDRGRGYTF. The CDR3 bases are TGTGCCAGCAGCCCGGACAGGGGGCGAGGCTACACCTTC.

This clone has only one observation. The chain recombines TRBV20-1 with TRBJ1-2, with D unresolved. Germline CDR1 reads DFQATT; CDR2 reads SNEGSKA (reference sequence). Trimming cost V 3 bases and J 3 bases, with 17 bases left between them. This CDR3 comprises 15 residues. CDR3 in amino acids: CSASASVGGDYGYTF. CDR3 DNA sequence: TGCAGTGCTAGTGCCTCAGTAGGAGGAGACTATGGCTACACCTTC.

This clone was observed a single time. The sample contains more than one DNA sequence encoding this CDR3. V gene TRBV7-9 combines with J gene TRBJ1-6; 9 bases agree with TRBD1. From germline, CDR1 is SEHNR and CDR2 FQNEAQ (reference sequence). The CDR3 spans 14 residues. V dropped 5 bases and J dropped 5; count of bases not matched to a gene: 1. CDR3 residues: CASSGDRDNSPLHF. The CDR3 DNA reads TGTGCCAGCAGCGGGGACAGGGATAATTCACCCCTCCACTTT.

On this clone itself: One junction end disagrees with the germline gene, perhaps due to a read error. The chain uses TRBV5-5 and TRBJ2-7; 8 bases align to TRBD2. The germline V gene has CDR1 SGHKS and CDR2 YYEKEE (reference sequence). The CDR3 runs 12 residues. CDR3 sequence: CASSLPPGTSSF. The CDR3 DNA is TGTGCCAGCAGCTTGCCCCCCGGGACTAGTTCCTTC.

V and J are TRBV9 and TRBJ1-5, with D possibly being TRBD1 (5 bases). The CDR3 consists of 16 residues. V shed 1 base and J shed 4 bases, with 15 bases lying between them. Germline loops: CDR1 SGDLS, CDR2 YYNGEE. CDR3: CASSVSQGVWNQPQHF. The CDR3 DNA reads TGTGCCAGCAGCGTAAGCCAGGGCGTTTGGAATCAGCCCCAGCATTTT.

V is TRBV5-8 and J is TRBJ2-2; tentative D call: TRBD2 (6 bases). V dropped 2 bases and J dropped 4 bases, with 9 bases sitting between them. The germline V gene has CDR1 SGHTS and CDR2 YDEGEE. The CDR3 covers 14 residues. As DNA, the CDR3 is TGTGCCAGCAGCTTCGGGGGTCGCACCGGGGAGCTGTTTTTT. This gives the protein CASSFGGRTGELFF. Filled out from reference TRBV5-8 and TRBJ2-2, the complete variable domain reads EAGVTQSPTHLIKTRGQQATLRCSPISGHTSVYWYQQALGLGLQFLLWYDEGEERNRGNFPPRFSGRQFPNYSSELNVNALELEDSALYLCASSFGGRTGELFFGEGSRLTVL.

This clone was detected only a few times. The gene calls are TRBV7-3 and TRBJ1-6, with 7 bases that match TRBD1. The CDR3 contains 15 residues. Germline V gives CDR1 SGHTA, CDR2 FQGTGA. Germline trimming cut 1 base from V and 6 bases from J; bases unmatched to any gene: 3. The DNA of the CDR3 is TGTGCCAGCAGCTTAATGGCAGGGGGTAATTCACCCCTCCACTTT. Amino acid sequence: CASSLMAGGNSPLHF. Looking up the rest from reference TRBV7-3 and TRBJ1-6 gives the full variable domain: GAGVSQTPSNKVTEKGKYVELRCDPISGHTALYWYRQSLGQGPEFLIYFQGTGAADDSGLPNDRFFAVRPEGSVSTLKIQRTERGDSAVYLCASSLMAGGNSPLHFGNGTRLTVT.

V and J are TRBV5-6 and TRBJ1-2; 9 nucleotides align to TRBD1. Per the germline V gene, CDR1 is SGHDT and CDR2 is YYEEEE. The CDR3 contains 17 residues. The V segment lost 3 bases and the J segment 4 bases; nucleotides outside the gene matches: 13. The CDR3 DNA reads TGTGCCAGCAGCTGGACCCGGGACAGGGTCCTCACCTATGGCTACACCTTC. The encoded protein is CASSWTRDRVLTYGYTF.

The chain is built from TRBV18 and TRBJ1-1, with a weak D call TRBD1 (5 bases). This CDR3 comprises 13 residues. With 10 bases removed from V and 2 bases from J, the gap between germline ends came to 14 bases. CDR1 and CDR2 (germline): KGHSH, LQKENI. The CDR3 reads CATQFGGNTEAFF. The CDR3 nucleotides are TGTGCCACTCAATTCGGGGGTAACACTGAAGCTTTCTTT. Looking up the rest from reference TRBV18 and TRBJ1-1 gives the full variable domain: NAGVMQNPRHLVRRRGQEARLRCSPMKGHSHVYWYRQLPEEGLKFMVYLQKENIIDESGMPKERFSAEFPKEGPSILRIQQVVRGDSAAYFCATQFGGNTEAFFGQGTRLTVV.

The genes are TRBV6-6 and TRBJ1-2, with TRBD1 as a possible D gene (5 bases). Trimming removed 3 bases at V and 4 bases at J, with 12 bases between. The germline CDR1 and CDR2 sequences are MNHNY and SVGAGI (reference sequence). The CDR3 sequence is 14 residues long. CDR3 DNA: TGTGCCAGCAGTTATCAGGGTTCCCTCTATGGCTACACCTTC. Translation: CASSYQGSLYGYTF.

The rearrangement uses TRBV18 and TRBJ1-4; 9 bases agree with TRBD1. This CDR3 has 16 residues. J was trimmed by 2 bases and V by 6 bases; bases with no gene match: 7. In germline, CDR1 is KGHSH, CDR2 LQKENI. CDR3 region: CASSPGQGVTNEKLFF. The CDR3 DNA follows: TGTGCCAGCTCCCCGGGACAGGGTGTTACTAATGAAAAACTGTTTTTT. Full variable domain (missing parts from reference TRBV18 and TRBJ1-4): NAGVMQNPRHLVRRRGQEARLRCSPMKGHSHVYWYRQLPEEGLKFMVYLQKENIIDESGMPKERFSAEFPKEGPSILRIQQVVRGDSAAYFCASSPGQGVTNEKLFFGSGTQLSVL.

The CDR3 spells CAISEGQGPETQYF. DNA for the CDR3: TGTGCCATCAGTGAGGGACAGGGGCCAGAGACCCAGTACTTC. The rearrangement uses TRBV10-3 and TRBJ2-5; TRBD1 matches at 9 bases. Germline trimming cut 2 bases from V and 4 bases from J; bases unmatched to any gene: 2. The CDR3 contains 14 residues. Germline lookup yields CDR1 ENHRY and CDR2 SYGVKD.

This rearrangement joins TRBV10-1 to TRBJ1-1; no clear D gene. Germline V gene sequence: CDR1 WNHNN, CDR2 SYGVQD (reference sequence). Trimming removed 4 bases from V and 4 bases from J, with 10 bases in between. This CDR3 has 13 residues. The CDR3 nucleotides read TGCGCCAGCAGTGCGGGAAGAGGCACTGAAGCTTTCTTT. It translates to CASSAGRGTEAFF.

The CDR3 nucleotides read TGTGCCAGCTCACCACTAGCGGGAGAGAACACCGGGGAGCTGTTTTTT. Its protein product is CASSPLAGENTGELFF. V gene TRBV18 combines with J gene TRBJ2-2; 9 bases align to TRBD2. The V and J ends lost 1 base and 1 base, in that order; junction bases with no gene match: 1. The CDR3 is made up of 16 amino acids. The germline gives CDR1 KGHSH, CDR2 LQKENI.

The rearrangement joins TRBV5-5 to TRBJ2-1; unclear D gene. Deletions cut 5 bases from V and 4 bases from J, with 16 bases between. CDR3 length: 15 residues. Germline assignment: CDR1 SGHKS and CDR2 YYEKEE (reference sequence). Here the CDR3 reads CASRSGWFGYNEQFF. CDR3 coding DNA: TGTGCCAGCAGGTCAGGCTGGTTCGGATACAATGAGCAGTTCTTC.